The clone carrying this T cell receptor beta chain was detected ten times or more. The antigen is not known. Germline loops: CDR1 SGHNT, CDR2 YYREEE (reference sequence). V shed 3 bases and J shed 7 bases, with 8 bases lying between them. The CDR3 is 12 amino acids. These data originate in a study of read filtering for tumor transcriptome and immune sequencing. Looking at the study overall: Mean patient age was roughly 72 years, range about 47 to 85; 17 to 20 male, roughly 14 female. R-ISS stage counts were eight or nine for I, roughly 16 for II, roughly seven for III.

From roughly 390 ng of RNA, a library with molecular barcoded alpha/delta and beta/gamma adaptors was made. TCRdb called the reads again in MiXCR, with one record for every CDR3 protein. This repertoire shows some 120,000 distinct CDR3 sequences, 10% to 15% found once; its top ten account for more than 9.5%. Findings and limits, study-wide: The CD138-negative fraction was mixed bone marrow immune cells, not pure T cells. RNA-seq captured clonotypes less deeply and reliably than IR-seq.

This receptor was taken from a donor at least 40 years old with multiple myeloma. The sequencing sample was made of a population of CD138-negative cells sorted from bone marrow. The rearrangement uses TRBV5-4 and TRBJ2-1; no clear D gene. The CDR3 reads CASSSDGNEQFF. CDR3 in DNA: TGTGCCAGCAGCTCGGACGGGAATGAGCAGTTCTTC.